This is a list of T cell receptor beta chains from one sample in a study of shared clonotypes between healthy human individuals. The protocol was immunoSEQ multiplex PCR, while the TCRdb copy is restricted to in-frame clones and leaves out a portion. The profile shows around 1.9 million clones, about 93% of them singletons. The sequenced sample consisted of naive CD8+ T cells from PBMCs. These receptors all stem from a man between 18 and 29 years old in good health. Some clones in this sample may be carry-over from other donors' samples. Both conserved end residues are part of each CDR3. Each record gives: D gene, J gene, V gene, clone size, CDR3 DNA, CDR3 protein. A D gene is named only where the DNA matches it firmly. Some rows mark clone size as missing; the rest say once, few, many or name a class of expanded clone.

D: TRBD1
J: TRBJ1-5
V: TRBV27
size: once
DNA: TGTGCCAGCACTTTGAGAGGGGGCGGCAATCAGCCCCAGCATTTT
CDR3: CASTLRGGGNQPQHF

D: .
J: TRBJ2-2
V: TRBV7-6
size: .
DNA: TGTGCCAGCAGCTTAGTACTAGCCATAACCGGGGAGCTGTTTTTT
CDR3: CASSLVLAITGELFF

D: .
J: TRBJ1-4
V: TRBV5-6
size: .
DNA: TGTGCCAGCAGCTCCCCTGGGGGACTGAATGAAAAACTGTTTTTT
CDR3: CASSSPGGLNEKLFF

D: .
J: TRBJ1-4
V: TRBV7-2
size: .
DNA: TGTGCCAGCAGCTTAACCTGGGGGCAGGAAAAACTGTTTTTT
CDR3: CASSLTWGQEKLFF

D: .
J: TRBJ1-1
V: TRBV28
size: once
DNA: TGTGCCAGCAGTATCAGGGTCATGAACACTGAAGCTTTCTTT
CDR3: CASSIRVMNTEAFF

D: .
J: TRBJ1-2
V: TRBV2
size: .
DNA: TGTGCCAGCAGTGAAGAGGTGAATAGGGACGGCTCTTCTAACTATGGCTACACCTTC
CDR3: CASSEEVNRDGSSNYGYTF

D: .
J: TRBJ1-2
V: TRBV21-1
size: .
DNA: TGTGCCAGCCTTCTCTATGGCTACACCTTC
CDR3: CASLLYGYTF

D: TRBD2
J: TRBJ2-7
V: TRBV10-2
size: .
DNA: TGCGCCAGCAGGCGACGGGAGGAGTACGAGCAGTACTTC
CDR3: CASRRREEYEQYF

D: TRBD2
J: TRBJ2-1
V: TRBV27
size: .
DNA: TGTGCCAGCAGTTTATCCCTAGGGCTAGCGGGAGCCAATGAGCAGTTCTTC
CDR3: CASSLSLGLAGANEQFF

D: .
J: TRBJ2-5
V: TRBV11-1
size: .
DNA: TGTGCCAGCAGCTTAGCGCTAAGGGAAGAGACCCAGTACTTC
CDR3: CASSLALREETQYF

D: .
J: TRBJ2-5
V: TRBV9
size: .
DNA: TGTGCCAGCAGCGTGGCCCAGCTCGGGGAGACCCAGTACTTC
CDR3: CASSVAQLGETQYF

D: TRBD2
J: TRBJ2-1
V: TRBV7-2
size: .
DNA: TGTGCCAGCAGCTTAGGACTAGCGGGATTCTATGAGCAGTTCTTC
CDR3: CASSLGLAGFYEQFF

D: .
J: TRBJ2-2
V: TRBV27
size: .
DNA: TGTGCCAGCATGGGAGGGGGGCTCAGCACCGGGGAGCTGTTTTTT
CDR3: CASMGGGLSTGELFF

D: .
J: TRBJ1-1
V: TRBV5-5
size: .
DNA: TGTGCCAGCAGCTTGTGGGGGGAGGAAGCTTTCTTT
CDR3: CASSLWGEEAFF

D: TRBD2
J: TRBJ2-7
V: TRBV4-1
size: .
DNA: TGCGCCAGCAGCCAAGAGCGGGGGGACGAGCAGTACTTC
CDR3: CASSQERGDEQYF

D: .
J: TRBJ1-5
V: TRBV9
size: .
DNA: TGTGCCAGCAGCGTAGATAATCAGCCCCAGCATTTT
CDR3: CASSVDNQPQHF

D: .
J: TRBJ1-2
V: TRBV13
size: .
DNA: TGTGCCAGCAGCTTAGCAGGGGAGGGTACTAAGGGCTACACCTTC
CDR3: CASSLAGEGTKGYTF

D: .
J: TRBJ2-7
V: TRBV5-1
size: .
DNA: TGCGCCAGCAGCTTGCCCACAAGTGGGGGGCGGTACGAGCAGTACTTC
CDR3: CASSLPTSGGRYEQYF

D: .
J: TRBJ2-2
V: TRBV6-5
size: .
DNA: TGTGCCAGTGGAGACAGCCTGAACACCGGGGAGCTGTTTTTT
CDR3: CASGDSLNTGELFF

D: .
J: TRBJ2-4
V: TRBV2
size: .
DNA: TGTGCCAGCAGTGGGTCGATCATTACGTCAAACATTCAGTACTTC
CDR3: CASSGSIITSNIQYF

D: TRBD1
J: TRBJ2-6
V: TRBV27
size: .
DNA: TGTGCCAGCAGTTTATGGACAGGTCCTGGGGCCAACGTCCTGACTTTC
CDR3: CASSLWTGPGANVLTF

D: .
J: TRBJ1-2
V: TRBV4-3
size: .
DNA: TGCGCCAGCAGCCAGAGCTTGTACGAGGGCCGCGACTATGGCTACACCTTC
CDR3: CASSQSLYEGRDYGYTF

D: .
J: TRBJ2-7
V: TRBV6-6
size: .
DNA: TGTGCCAGCAGTTCCGGACATAGCTACTACGAGCAGTACTTC
CDR3: CASSSGHSYYEQYF

D: TRBD2
J: TRBJ2-1
V: TRBV27
size: once
DNA: TGTGCCAGCAGTTTATCGGGCGGGAGGGCGAATGAGCAGTTCTTC
CDR3: CASSLSGGRANEQFF

D: TRBD2
J: TRBJ2-1
V: TRBV6-6
size: .
DNA: TGTGCCAGCAGTTACCCTAGCGGGAGGTACAATGAGCAGTTCTTC
CDR3: CASSYPSGRYNEQFF

D: .
J: TRBJ1-1
V: TRBV9
size: .
DNA: TGTGCCAGCAGCGTAGTATCTCGGGGGTACACTGAAGCTTTCTTT
CDR3: CASSVVSRGYTEAFF

D: .
J: TRBJ1-1
V: TRBV13
size: .
DNA: TGTGCCAGCAGCTTCCGGGGCGGGAGCACTGAAGCTTTCTTT
CDR3: CASSFRGGSTEAFF

D: .
J: TRBJ1-2
V: TRBV27
size: .
DNA: TGTGCCAGCAGTTTATCGAGGACAGAAGGGTCCAACTATGGCTACACCTTC
CDR3: CASSLSRTEGSNYGYTF

D: .
J: TRBJ2-1
V: TRBV7-9
size: .
DNA: TGTGCCAGCAGCTTAGATGGAGGGTACTACAATGAGCAGTTCTTC
CDR3: CASSLDGGYYNEQFF

D: .
J: TRBJ1-2
V: TRBV11-2
size: .
DNA: TGTGCCAGCAGCTTAGGGGTAAACTATGGCTACACCTTC
CDR3: CASSLGVNYGYTF

D: .
J: TRBJ2-3
V: TRBV5-6
size: .
DNA: TGTGCCAGCAGCCCCCCTAGCGTTCCTAGCACAGATACGCAGTATTTT
CDR3: CASSPPSVPSTDTQYF

D: .
J: TRBJ2-3
V: TRBV27
size: once
DNA: TGTGCCAGCAGTTTATCCGTAGCAAATACGCAGTATTTT
CDR3: CASSLSVANTQYF

D: .
J: TRBJ2-1
V: TRBV7-9
size: .
DNA: TGTGCCAGCAGCTCTAAGGGATACAATGAGCAGTTCTTC
CDR3: CASSSKGYNEQFF

D: .
J: TRBJ2-5
V: TRBV7-8
size: .
DNA: TGTGCCACCAATGTTCCGGAGACCCAGTACTTC
CDR3: CATNVPETQYF

D: TRBD2
J: TRBJ2-5
V: TRBV7-6
size: once
DNA: TGTGCCAGCAGCTTAGAACTTGGACTAGGAGCGGAGACCCAGTACTTC
CDR3: CASSLELGLGAETQYF

D: .
J: TRBJ2-7
V: TRBV5-1
size: once
DNA: TGCGCCAGCAGCTGGGGGAGGCAGGGGATTAGGACCTACGAGCAGTACTTC
CDR3: CASSWGRQGIRTYEQYF

D: TRBD2
J: TRBJ2-1
V: TRBV29-1
size: .
DNA: TGCAGCGTTGAAGTGAGCGGGAGGTTGGGTGAGCAGTTCTTC
CDR3: CSVEVSGRLGEQFF

D: TRBD1
J: TRBJ1-1
V: TRBV29-1
size: few
DNA: TGCAGCGGGGGACAGGGAAACACTGAAGCTTTCTTT
CDR3: CSGGQGNTEAFF

D: .
J: TRBJ1-1
V: TRBV28
size: once
DNA: TGTGCCAGCAGTTTCGGCGAAGGAGTCGAGGACACTGAAGCTTTCTTT
CDR3: CASSFGEGVEDTEAFF